These 19 T cell receptor beta chains originate from one sample sequenced in a study of post-analysis software for immune sequencing data. Built from TCR beta cDNA, the libraries had unique molecular identifiers in them. A single record per CDR3 protein comes from TCRdb applying MiXCR to the PCR reads. The sample lists about 500,000 distinct CDR3 sequences, roughly 46% seen once, with 9.5% to 13% in the top ten. General study findings and limits: With TRBV5-6, TRBV5-1 and TRBV20-1 included, 4 or 5 TRBV segments were more frequent in patients than in controls.

Antigen specificity for these receptors is unknown. Sequencing input: blood. These receptors were obtained from a girl between 10 and 17 years old with multiple sclerosis.

The genes are TRBV20-1 and TRBJ2-7; D remains unclear. Trimming stripped 6 bases from V and 4 bases from J, with 19 bases between. Looked up from germline, CDR1 is DFQATT and CDR2 is SNEGSKA (reference sequence). This CDR3 spans 14 amino acids. The CDR3 protein is CSARLESINYEQYF. The CDR3 coding sequence is TGCAGTGCCAGGTTGGAGTCCATCAATTACGAGCAGTACTTC.

This clonotype was observed a handful of times. CDR3 coding DNA: TGCGCCAGCAGCTTCGGACAGGGTATGGATACGCAGTATTTT. The encoded protein is CASSFGQGMDTQYF. The chain links TRBV5-1 to TRBJ2-3; the match to TRBD1 covers 8 bases. CDR3 size: 14 residues. Germline V gives CDR1 SGHRS, CDR2 YFSETQ. Trimming took 2 bases from V and 6 from J; bases not matched to a gene: 5. Variable domain in full (rest from reference TRBV5-1 and TRBJ2-3): KAGVTQTPRYLIKTRGQQVTLSCSPISGHRSVSWYQQTPGQGLQFLFEYFSETQRNKGNFPGRFSGRQFSNSRSEMNVSTLELGDSALYLCASSFGQGMDTQYFGPGTRLTVL.

The chain joins TRBV4-1 to TRBJ2-5; 8 bases match TRBD2. Germline CDR1 reads MGHRA; CDR2 reads YSYEKL. The CDR3 runs 15 residues. V lost 4 bases, J lost 2 bases, and 6 bases stayed unmatched. The CDR3 DNA is TGCGCCAGCAGCCTAATAACTAGCGGACAAGAGACCCAGTACTTC. This encodes CASSLITSGQETQYF.

The genes are TRBV9 and TRBJ1-6, with D maybe TRBD1 (5 bases). In germline, CDR1 is SGDLS, CDR2 YYNGEE. The CDR3 sequence is 16 residues long. Between the trimmed V and J ends, which lost 2 bases and 5 bases, there was a span of 14 bases. DNA of the CDR3: TGTGCCAGCAGCGTCGGCCCCCAGGGCGATAATTCACCCCTCCACTTT. Its translation is CASSVGPQGDNSPLHF. Variable domain in full (rest from reference TRBV9 and TRBJ1-6): DSGVTQTPKHLITATGQRVTLRCSPRSGDLSVYWYQQSLDQGLQFLIQYYNGEERAKGNILERFSAQQFPDLHSELNLSSLELGDSALYFCASSVGPQGDNSPLHFGNGTRLTVT.

This clonotype was seen only a few times. The gene calls are TRBV6-6 and TRBJ1-1; 10 bases agree with TRBD1. Trimming took 6 bases from V and 4 from J; bases not matched to a gene: 11. From germline, CDR1 is MNHNY and CDR2 SVGAGI (reference sequence). The length of the CDR3 is 16 residues. The CDR3 spells CASRTGTGAPGTEAFF. In DNA form, the CDR3 reads TGTGCCAGCAGGACCGGGACAGGGGCTCCGGGCACTGAAGCTTTCTTT.

The chain links TRBV27 to TRBJ1-2; a weak D match, TRBD1 (6 bases). The V gene lost 6 bases and the J gene lost 2 bases, with 13 bases spanning the gap. This CDR3 spans 14 amino acids. CDR1 and CDR2 from the germline V gene are MNHEY and SMNVEV (reference sequence). CDR3 in amino acids: CASSLQQGNYGYTF. CDR3 DNA sequence: TGTGCCAGCAGCCTACAACAGGGAAACTATGGCTACACCTTC.

This clonotype has a handful of counts. The chain has TRBV20-1 and TRBJ1-5; 9 bases are shared with TRBD1. The CDR3 sequence is 17 residues long. Trimming at V came to 2 bases and at J to 5 bases, leaving 13 bases not matched to a gene. Germline V gives CDR1 DFQATT, CDR2 SNEGSKA (reference sequence). In DNA, the CDR3 is TGCAGTGCTAGAAAATTGCGCGGGGGACAGGGAGATCAGCCCCAGCATTTT. Its translation: CSARKLRGGQGDQPQHF.

Only a few counts were recorded for this clonotype. The chain uses TRBV7-3 and TRBJ2-3, with 8 bases fitting TRBD1. J lost 6 bases, V lost 2 bases, and 7 bases had no gene match. CDR1 and CDR2 from the germline V gene are SGHTA and FQGTGA. This CDR3 spans 15 amino acids. The DNA for the CDR3 is TGTGCCAGCAGCTTAGGAAGACAGGGGACGGATACGCAGTATTTT. Translating it yields CASSLGRQGTDTQYF.

V usage is TRBV12-3 or TRBV12-4 and J usage is TRBJ2-3; 13 bases line up with TRBD2. Trimming removed 5 bases from V and 7 bases from J; junction bases left unmatched: 6. The CDR3 contains 15 residues. The CDR3 DNA is TGTGCCAGCAGTAGGACTAGCGGGAGTGGGAATACGCAGTATTTT. It codes for CASSRTSGSGNTQYF.

This clonotype was counted only a few times. The V call is TRBV20-1, the J call TRBJ2-7; no reliable D call. CDR3 size: 12 residues. The germline V gene has CDR1 DFQATT and CDR2 SNEGSKA (reference sequence). Trimming left V 0 bases short and J 6 bases short, with 9 bases between. CDR3 region: CSARDPNPEQYF. The CDR3 DNA reads as TGCAGTGCTAGAGACCCGAACCCCGAGCAGTACTTC.

The V gene is TRBV29-1, the J gene TRBJ1-2; TRBD1 matches 8 bases. This CDR3 region has 14 residues. J lost 2 bases, V lost 3 bases, and 5 bases had no gene match. Germline V CDR1 and CDR2: SQVTM, ANQGSEA. In nucleotides, the CDR3 is TGCAGCGTTGACCAGGGACAGGAGAACTATGGCTACACCTTC. It yields the protein CSVDQGQENYGYTF. Combining the CDR3 with reference TRBV29-1 and TRBJ1-2 gives the whole variable domain SAVISQKPSRDICQRGTSLTIQCQVDSQVTMMFWYRQQPGQSLTLIATANQGSEATYESGFVIDKFPISRPNLTFSTLTVSNMSPEDSSIYLCSVDQGQENYGYTFGSGTRLTVV.

A few counts support this clonotype. The chain recombines TRBV28 with TRBJ1-1; TRBD1 matches 7 bases. Unmatched junction bases numbered 6, after V lost 6 bases and J lost 2 bases. Looked up from germline, CDR1 is MDHEN and CDR2 is SYDVKM. This CDR3 is 14 amino acids long. CDR3 residues: CASRWGQINTEAFF. CDR3 nucleotide sequence: TGTGCCAGCAGGTGGGGACAGATTAACACTGAAGCTTTCTTT.

This clonotype has more than one count but fewer than ten. This sequence joins TRBV7-6 and TRBJ2-1, with 13 bases lining up with TRBD2. The CDR3 totals 15 residues. V dropped 4 bases and J dropped 5; count of bases not matched to a gene: 2. Germline CDR1 reads SGHVS; CDR2 reads FNYEAQ. DNA for the CDR3: TGTGCCAGCAGCTCACTAGCGGGAGGGAACAATGAGCAGTTCTTC. This codes for CASSSLAGGNNEQFF.

This clonotype was seen a few times. The genes are TRBV5-1 and TRBJ1-1; TRBD1 is a possible D gene (5 bases). The germline V and J ends were trimmed by 4 bases and 3 bases, with 13 bases remaining between them. This CDR3 is built from 14 residues. Germline CDR1 is SGHRS and CDR2 is YFSETQ. The CDR3 loop is CASSTSGGYTEAFF. The CDR3, as DNA: TGCGCCAGCAGCACCAGTGGGGGTTACACTGAAGCTTTCTTT.

This clonotype occurred a few times. The chain joins TRBV6-2 or TRBV6-3 to TRBJ2-5; weak D call: TRBD2 (6 bases). Germline V gives CDR1 MNHEY, CDR2 SVGEGT. The CDR3 is 15 amino acids. V gave up 4 bases and J gave up 5 bases, with 17 bases separating them. DNA of the CDR3: TGTGCCAGCAGTTCCCCCCGGGGACTGGAGGAGACCCAGTACTTC. The encoded protein is CASSSPRGLEETQYF.

This clonotype has only a few counts. The rearrangement joins TRBV21-1 to TRBJ2-1; TRBD2, the table's D call, was not compared with the DNA. TRBV21-1 is labeled a pseudogene. The CDR3 covers 15 residues. The CDR3 here is CASSPGLASYNEQFF. The CDR3, as DNA: TGTGCCAGCAGTCCGGGACTAGCTTCCTACAATGAGCAGTTCTTC.

The chain carries TRBV12-3 or TRBV12-4 and TRBJ1-2, with D perhaps TRBD1 (5 bases). The CDR3 is 13 residues long. The V gene lost 6 bases and the J gene lost 7 bases, with 15 bases spanning the gap. The CDR3 coding sequence is TGTGCCAGCAGCCCCGAGCGGAGGGGTGGCTACACCTTC. This gives the protein CASSPERRGGYTF.

The chain joins TRBV28 to TRBJ2-3, with 10 bases that match TRBD1. Per germline, CDR1 MDHEN and CDR2 SYDVKM. The CDR3 covers 17 residues. V trimming: 6 bases; J trimming: 3 bases; junction bases outside the gene matches: 12. The CDR3, as DNA: TGTGCCAGCAGGACGATGGGGACAGGGGTTCGTACAGATACGCAGTATTTT. Encoded protein: CASRTMGTGVRTDTQYF.

This clonotype showed up just a few times. This chain uses TRBV5-1 with TRBJ1-1, with unresolved D. Trimming removed 0 bases at V and 3 bases at J, with 12 bases between. Germline V gene data show CDR1 as SGHRS and CDR2 as YFSETQ. The CDR3 contains 15 residues. The chain's CDR3 is CASSLAPGADTEAFF. In DNA form, the CDR3 reads TGCGCCAGCAGCTTGGCTCCAGGTGCGGACACTGAAGCTTTCTTT.